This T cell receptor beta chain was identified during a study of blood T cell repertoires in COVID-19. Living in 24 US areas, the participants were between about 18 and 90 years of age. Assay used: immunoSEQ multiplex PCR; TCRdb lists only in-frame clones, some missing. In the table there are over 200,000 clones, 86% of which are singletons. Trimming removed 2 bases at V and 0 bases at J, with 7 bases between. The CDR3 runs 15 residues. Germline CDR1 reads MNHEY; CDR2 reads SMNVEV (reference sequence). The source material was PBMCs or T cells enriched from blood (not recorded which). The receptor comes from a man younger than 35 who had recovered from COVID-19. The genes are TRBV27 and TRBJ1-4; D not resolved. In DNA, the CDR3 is TGTGCCAGCAGTTTACAAGGAGCAACTAATGAAAAACTGTTTTTT. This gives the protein CASSLQGATNEKLFF.